The clone carrying this TCR beta chain was detected once. Sequencing was performed with immunoSEQ multiplex PCR; in TCRdb, only in-frame clones are kept and a portion is missing. The top ten hold approximately 13% of the sample, which has roughly 100,000 clones, roughly four fifths seen once. This sample stems from a study of control samples from healthy donors and cancer patients. This CDR3 has 13 residues. V was shortened by 3 bases and J by 3 bases, with 6 bases between the two germline ends. The clonotype was recovered from a woman aged 45-65 years in good health. Sequenced input: blood. The genes are TRBV12-3 or TRBV12-4 and TRBJ2-1; D is uncertain. The CDR3 region has the DNA TGTGCCAGCAGTTTCGCAGTCTACAATGAGCAGTTCTTC. This gives the protein CASSFAVYNEQFF.